This T cell receptor beta chain was documented in a study of human T cells and chemical hapten exposure. Overall study context: While the roughly 23-week study was under way, patients received diphenylcyclopropenone on the scalp every week. Upper back patch tests used 0.01% DPC, scored after 6 days. How much TCR each sample yielded varied, mostly because pooled library volumes differed slightly.

The treatment: therapeutic diphenylcyclopropenone sensitization with weekly scalp DPC. The CDR3 loop spans 16 amino acids. Germline V gives CDR1 SGHRS, CDR2 YFSETQ. V was pared by 3 bases and J by 4 bases, with 10 bases of the junction left unmatched. Individual cDNA molecules each carried unique molecular identifiers attached by the library. TCRdb passed the reads through MiXCR, listing each CDR3 protein once. The sample yields over 500 distinct CDR3 sequences, around 70% seen once. The genes are TRBV5-1 and TRBJ2-5; TRBD2 matches 9 bases. The starting material was whole blood, obtained before DPC sensitization or 2, 6, or about 24 weeks after (not recorded which). The receptor comes from an adult with alopecia areata. Some clones in this sample may be carry-over from other donors' samples. This table probably holds off-target reads from a library built for another chain. CDR3 region: CASSWDSGSFGETQYF. The CDR3 DNA reads TGCGCCAGCAGCTGGGATAGCGGGAGTTTCGGAGAGACCCAGTACTTC.